The sequence of this TCR beta chain was determined in a study of blood T cell repertoires in COVID-19. The overall study: Researchers got acute and convalescent COVID-19 samples from the United States, Italy and Spain.

With V trimmed by 0 bases and J by 0 bases, 3 bases remained unmatched. The CDR3 has 17 residues. Germline V gene sequence: CDR1 SGHVS, CDR2 FQNEAQ. Libraries were prepared by immunoSEQ multiplex PCR; TCRdb keeps only in-frame clonotypes and omits some of them. The sample has around 70,000 clones; more than 60% are singletons. The chain uses TRBV7-8 and TRBJ2-2; TRBD2 matches 8 bases. The source of this sequence is a human donor in a cohort sampled during active COVID-19. Sequencing input: peripheral blood. The chain's CDR3 is CASSLATSAANTGELFF. The CDR3 DNA sequence: TGTGCCAGCAGCTTAGCGACTAGCGCCGCGAACACCGGGGAGCTGTTTTTT.